This entry lists 30 T cell receptor beta chains sequenced from one sample in a study of response to subunit inactivated influenza vaccine. TCRdb itself ran the RT-PCR reads through MiXCR, one entry per CDR3 protein. The data contain fewer than 350,000 distinct CDR3 sequences, 21% of them singletons. Sequencing was performed on PBMCs from blood, taken about 19 months after vaccination. The source is a man aged 50 to 69 who received an inactivated influenza vaccine.

In this sample, this clonotype turned up many times. The J gene is TRBJ2-1, the V gene TRBV4-1, with D maybe TRBD1 (6 bases). Between the trimmed V and J ends, which lost 1 base and 12 bases, there was a span of 13 bases. In germline, CDR1 is MGHRA, CDR2 YSYEKL. The CDR3 runs to 13 residues. The CDR3 DNA reads as TGCGCCAGCAGCCAAGGAAGACAGGATGCGCAGTTCTTC. Translating it yields CASSQGRQDAQFF.

CDR3 sequence reads: CSAGRQAEETQYF. The CDR3 DNA sequence: TGCAGTGCTGGACGACAGGCCGAAGAGACCCAGTACTTC. The chain couples TRBV20-1 to TRBJ2-5; D might be TRBD1 (6 bases). This CDR3 has 13 amino acids. The V gene's germline CDR1 is DFQATT and CDR2 SNEGSKA (reference sequence). V was clipped by 5 bases and J by 3 bases, with 13 bases between them.

This clonotype was picked up many times. The V call is TRBV3-1, the J call TRBJ1-5; maybe TRBD1 (5 bases). The V end lost 6 bases, the J end lost 4 bases, and 13 bases lay between the germline ends. The germline V gene encodes CDR1 LGHDT and CDR2 YNNKEL (reference sequence). This CDR3 has 14 residues. In DNA, the CDR3 is TGTGCCAGCAGTCCGGGGCCCTTTAATCAGCCCCAGCATTTT. Its translation is CASSPGPFNQPQHF. The whole variable domain, filled in from reference TRBV3-1 and TRBJ1-5, reads DTAVSQTPKYLVTQMGNDKSIKCEQNLGHDTMYWYKQDSKKFLKIMFSYNNKELIINETVPNRFSPKSPDKAHLNLHINSLELGDSAVYFCASSPGPFNQPQHFGDGTRLSIL.

The chain recombines TRBV12-3 or TRBV12-4 with TRBJ2-1, with 12 positions matching TRBD2. This CDR3 has 13 residues. The V gene end was trimmed by 5 bases and the J gene end by 14 bases; junction bases not matched to a gene: 7. CDR3 amino acids: CASSPGTSGREFF. The CDR3 bases are TGTGCCAGCAGTCCCGGGACTAGCGGGCGGGAGTTCTTC.

The chain combines TRBV2 with TRBJ1-2; TRBD1 matches at 7 bases. Germline trimming cut 0 bases from V and 7 bases from J; bases unmatched to any gene: 11. This CDR3 is built from 16 residues. Germline CDR1 reads SNHLY; CDR2 reads FYNNEI. DNA of the CDR3: TGTGCCAGCAGTGAAGCGCTTCCCGCGACAGGGTCTGGCTACACCTTC. It encodes CASSEALPATGSGYTF.

Only one count was recorded for this clonotype. This sequence joins TRBV7-6 and TRBJ2-1; a possible D gene is TRBD1 (5 bases). CDR3 size: 13 residues. Germline-derived CDR1 and CDR2 are SGHVS and FNYEAQ. Trimming stripped 5 bases from V and 7 bases from J, with 12 bases between. Here the CDR3 DNA reads TGTGCCAGCAGCCCCGTCAACAGGAATGAGCAGTTCTTC. It is translated as CASSPVNRNEQFF. The variable domain in full, with the rest retrieved from reference TRBV7-6 and TRBJ2-1, is GAGVSQSPRYKVTKRGQDVALRCDPISGHVSLYWYRQALGQGPEFLTYFNYEAQQDKSGLPNDRFSAERPEGSISTLTIQRTEQRDSAMYRCASSPVNRNEQFFGPGTRLTVL.

This clonotype was recorded a few times. CDR3 in amino acids: CAWSVGAGQPQHF. For the CDR3, the DNA is TGTGCCTGGAGTGTAGGGGCAGGTCAGCCCCAGCATTTT. This rearrangement joins TRBV30 to TRBJ1-5; perhaps TRBD1 as D (5 bases). Per the germline V gene, CDR1 is GTSNPN and CDR2 is SVGIG (reference sequence). The CDR3 has 13 amino acids. V lost 0 bases and J lost 6, with 9 bases in between.

This clonotype was detected a few times. The chain uses TRBV7-2 and TRBJ1-2; D ambiguous. There are 13 residues in the CDR3. Germline CDR1 is SGHTA and CDR2 is FQGNSA. The V and J ends lost 3 bases and 8 bases respectively, with 13 bases between them. The CDR3 spells CASSFRLLEGYTF. CDR3 bases: TGTGCCAGCAGCTTTAGACTTCTGGAAGGCTACACCTTC.

This clonotype was counted a single time. Just one base apart from a much larger clone, this may be a read error. The gene calls are TRBV6-1 and TRBJ1-2, with 8 bases that match TRBD1. This CDR3 has 14 amino acids. Per germline, CDR1 MNHNS and CDR2 SASEGT. CDR3 sequence reads: CASILTGGPYGCTF. The DNA for the CDR3 is TGTGCCAGCATCCTTACAGGGGGGCCTTATGGCTGCACCTTC.

V gene TRBV20-1 combines with J gene TRBJ1-5; 7 nucleotides match TRBD1. CDR1 and CDR2 (germline): DFQATT, SNEGSKA (reference sequence). The CDR3 has 14 residues. After removal of 6 bases from V and 7 bases from J, the junction contained 12 bases not matched to a gene. The CDR3 sequence is CSAQTGVGIQPQHF. CDR3 nucleotides: TGCAGTGCACAAACAGGGGTTGGAATCCAGCCCCAGCATTTT.

This clonotype has a count of ten or more. The chain links TRBV20-1 to TRBJ1-1, with D hard to call. This CDR3 region has 15 residues. Looked up from germline, CDR1 is DFQATT and CDR2 is SNEGSKA (reference sequence). The germline V and J ends were trimmed by 6 bases and 2 bases, with 19 bases remaining between them. Here the CDR3 reads CSASGQMPLNTEAFF. The CDR3 bases are TGCAGTGCCAGTGGCCAGATGCCCCTAAACACTGAAGCTTTCTTT.

The V call is TRBV15, the J call TRBJ2-7; D is unresolved. The CDR3 is 14 amino acids. V lost 0 bases, J lost 0 bases, and 6 bases lay in between. Germline V CDR1 and CDR2: LNHNV, YYDKDF (reference sequence). CDR3 loop: CATSRDWVSYEQYF. For the CDR3, the DNA is TGTGCCACCAGCAGAGATTGGGTCTCCTACGAGCAGTACTTC.

This clonotype has just a few counts. This chain uses TRBV20-1 with TRBJ1-5; D remains unclear. Germline CDR1 is DFQATT and CDR2 is SNEGSKA (reference sequence). Trimming took off 0 bases at V and 0 bases at J, with 9 bases between the two ends. The CDR3 consists of 15 residues. The CDR3 coding sequence is TGCAGTGCTAGAGATCCCTTCGATAGCAATCAGCCCCAGCATTTT. Protein: CSARDPFDSNQPQHF.

The J gene is TRBJ1-1, the V gene TRBV29-1; the D is unclear. The germline V and J ends were trimmed by 7 bases and 3 bases, with 15 bases remaining between them. The CDR3 has 13 residues. Germline V lookup: CDR1 SQVTM, CDR2 ANQGSEA. The CDR3 here is CSGSLGRDTEAFF. The CDR3 DNA is TGCAGCGGCTCACTCGGGAGGGACACTGAAGCTTTCTTT.

The gene calls are TRBV7-6 and TRBJ2-7, with TRBD2 identical over 7 bases. This CDR3 spans 15 amino acids. The junction had 2 bases not matched to a gene; V was cut back by 0 bases and J by 0 bases. CDR1 is SGHVS and CDR2 is FNYEAQ in the germline V gene. CDR3 DNA: TGTGCCAGCAGCTTAGCGAGCGGGGTCTCCTACGAGCAGTACTTC. Translated: CASSLASGVSYEQYF.

The chain recombines TRBV4-2 with TRBJ1-5; D ambiguous. V lost 0 bases to trimming and J lost 6 bases, with 6 bases between them. There are 13 residues in the CDR3. Germline CDR1 reads LGHNA; CDR2 reads YNFKEQ. For the CDR3, the DNA is TGTGCCAGCAGCCAAGATATTAGTCAGCCCCAGCATTTT. Its translation: CASSQDISQPQHF.

Of note for this clonotype: One junction end does not reproduce the germline sequence, and a read error may be involved. The CDR3 region is CASSFPSGISNYGYTF. In nucleotides, the CDR3 is TGTGCCAGCAGCTTCCCGTCCGGTATTTCTAACTATGGCTACACCTTC. V gene TRBV5-3 combines with J gene TRBJ1-2; D is unclear. TRBV5-3 is an open reading frame whose function is uncertain. This CDR3 spans 16 amino acids.

This clonotype was detected a few times. The chain joins TRBV3-1 to TRBJ1-2; the D gene is possibly TRBD1 (5 bases). Germline V lookup: CDR1 LGHDT, CDR2 YNNKEL (reference sequence). The CDR3 totals 13 residues. The ends were cut back, 1 base at V and 4 bases at J, with 7 bases in the middle. CDR3 coding DNA: TGTGCCAGCAGCCAAGGGGGGATCTATGGCTACACCTTC. The encoded protein is CASSQGGIYGYTF.

CDR3 loop: CASSQSWGAWETQYF. The CDR3 region has the DNA TGCGCCAGCAGCCAATCGTGGGGGGCCTGGGAGACCCAGTACTTC. The rearrangement links TRBV4-3 to TRBJ2-5; D may be TRBD1 or TRBD2 (6 bases each). The CDR3 totals 15 residues. Trimming pared 2 bases from V and 5 bases from J, leaving 15 bases between. Germline CDR1 reads LGHNA; CDR2 reads YSLEER.

This sequence joins TRBV4-2 and TRBJ2-7; D could derive from TRBD1 or TRBD2 (6 bases each). CDR1 is LGHNA and CDR2 is YNFKEQ in the germline V gene. Trimming took off 2 bases at V and 2 bases at J, with 19 bases between the two ends. The length of the CDR3 is 17 residues. The CDR3 loop is CASSQRPKRGGPYEQYF. DNA for the CDR3: TGTGCCAGCAGCCAAAGGCCCAAGCGAGGGGGGCCCTACGAGCAGTACTTC.

The chain combines TRBV27 with TRBJ1-2; the D is unclear. In germline, CDR1 is MNHEY, CDR2 SMNVEV (reference sequence). V was shortened by 3 bases and J by 0 bases, with 8 bases between the two germline ends. The CDR3 runs to 14 residues. As DNA, the CDR3 is TGTGCCAGCAGTTTCGTGGGTCCTAACTATGGCTACACCTTC. This translates into CASSFVGPNYGYTF.

This clonotype has at least ten counts. The chain is built from TRBV6-2 or TRBV6-3 and TRBJ1-6; D ambiguous. CDR1 MNHEY and CDR2 SVGEGT come from the germline V gene. This CDR3 comprises 16 residues. Trimming pared 2 bases from V and 6 bases from J, leaving 14 bases between. The CDR3 DNA is TGTGCCAGCAGTTACCCGACGGAAGCCCCTAATTCACCCCTCCACTTT. Its translation: CASSYPTEAPNSPLHF.

The V gene is TRBV7-2, the J gene TRBJ2-4; 10 positions match TRBD2. CDR3 size: 15 residues. Germline V gene lookup returns CDR1 SGHTA and CDR2 FQGNSA. After removal of 0 bases from V and 6 bases from J, the junction contained 2 bases not matched to a gene. CDR3 in amino acids: CASSLASSGRNIQYF. Written as DNA, the CDR3 is TGTGCCAGCAGCTTAGCCTCTAGCGGGAGAAACATTCAGTACTTC.

The rearrangement uses TRBV9 and TRBJ1-1; D gene ambiguous. V was trimmed by 0 bases and J by 1 base, leaving 10 bases between them. From germline, CDR1 is SGDLS and CDR2 YYNGEE. The CDR3 runs 15 residues. The CDR3 region has the DNA TGTGCCAGCAGCGTAGAGGGTCAACCGAACACTGAAGCTTTCTTT. This sequence encodes CASSVEGQPNTEAFF. The full variable domain, with the rest looked up from reference TRBV9 and TRBJ1-1, is DSGVTQTPKHLITATGQRVTLRCSPRSGDLSVYWYQQSLDQGLQFLIQYYNGEERAKGNILERFSAQQFPDLHSELNLSSLELGDSALYFCASSVEGQPNTEAFFGQGTRLTVV.

This clonotype has more than one count but fewer than ten. The rearrangement links TRBV28 to TRBJ2-7, with D perhaps given as TRBD1 or TRBD2 (5 bases each). This CDR3 has 14 residues. From germline, CDR1 is MDHEN and CDR2 SYDVKM. Deletions cut 4 bases from V and 3 bases from J, with 13 bases between. The CDR3 sequence: CASSWDQRYYEQYF. In DNA, the CDR3 is TGTGCCAGCAGTTGGGACCAAAGATACTACGAGCAGTACTTC.

V and J are TRBV3-1 and TRBJ2-7; no clear D gene. The CDR3 has 12 residues. CDR1 and CDR2 (germline): LGHDT, YNNKEL (reference sequence). V shed 1 base and J shed 3 bases, with 4 bases lying between them. For the CDR3, the DNA is TGTGCCAGCAGCCAAGTTCACTACGAGCAGTACTTC. Its protein is CASSQVHYEQYF.

This clonotype was detected only a few times. The chain has TRBV7-9 and TRBJ1-2, with D unclear. V was pared by 4 bases and J by 1 base, with 10 bases between. The CDR3 has 14 amino acids. From germline, CDR1 is SEHNR and CDR2 FQNEAQ (reference sequence). DNA of the CDR3: TGTGCCAGCAGCTCACTCGAGGTTAACTATGGCTACACCTTC. Translating gives CASSSLEVNYGYTF.

Regarding this clonotype: One end of the junction does not line up with germline, which may come from a read error. The chain employs TRBV20-1 and TRBJ2-7; 8 nucleotides agree with TRBD2. This CDR3 spans 15 amino acids. The V gene's germline CDR1 is DFQATT and CDR2 SNEGSKA (reference sequence). CDR3 loop: CSAREPAGVGNEQYF. The CDR3 DNA reads as TGCAGTGCCAGAGAACCAGCGGGAGTAGGAAACGAGCAGTACTTC.

This clonotype has a handful of counts. The CDR3 loop is CSVRTSGNEQFF. CDR3 nucleotides: TGCAGCGTGAGGACTAGCGGAAATGAGCAGTTCTTC. The chain links TRBV29-1 to TRBJ2-1, with TRBD2 identical over 10 bases. CDR3 size: 12 residues. In germline, CDR1 is SQVTM, CDR2 ANQGSEA. The V and J ends lost 6 bases and 7 bases, in that order; junction bases with no gene match: 3.

V usage is TRBV2 and J usage is TRBJ2-7; 9 positions agree with TRBD1. Germline loops: CDR1 SNHLY, CDR2 FYNNEI. The CDR3 spans 14 residues. After removal of 7 bases from V and 4 bases from J, the junction contained 8 bases not matched to a gene. The CDR3 DNA sequence: TGTGCCAGCAAGGGGGGGACAGGGTTTTACGAGCAGTACTTC. This translates into CASKGGTGFYEQYF.